Sequencing of this T cell receptor (beta chain) was carried out in a study of technical replicates of blood from a few donors. CDR1 and CDR2 from the germline V gene are SQVTM and ANQGSEA. Trimming cost V 4 bases and J 2 bases, with 9 bases left between them. The CDR3 sequence is 12 residues long. The protocol was immunoSEQ multiplex PCR, while the TCRdb copy is restricted to in-frame clones and leaves out a portion. Of tens of thousands of clones listed, around 97% are singletons. The genes are TRBV29-1 and TRBJ2-7; a weak D match, TRBD2 (5 bases). The clonotype was recovered from a human donor in good health. Sequencing was done on a sample of T cells isolated from PBMCs. The CDR3 DNA reads as TGCAGCGTTGGCGACGGGACCTACGAGCAGTACTTC. It encodes CSVGDGTYEQYF.